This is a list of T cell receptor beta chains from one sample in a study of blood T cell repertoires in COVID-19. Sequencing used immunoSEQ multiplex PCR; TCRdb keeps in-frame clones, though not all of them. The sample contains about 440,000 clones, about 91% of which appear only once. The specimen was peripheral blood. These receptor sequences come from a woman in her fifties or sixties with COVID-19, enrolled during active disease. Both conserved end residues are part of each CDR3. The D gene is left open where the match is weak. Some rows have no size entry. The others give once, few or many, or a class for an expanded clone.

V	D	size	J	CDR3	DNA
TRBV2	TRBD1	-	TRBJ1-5	CASSVDRENQPQHF	TGTGCCAGCAGTGTGGACAGGGAGAATCAGCCCCAGCATTTT
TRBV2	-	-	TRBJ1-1	CASRELQGIAEAFF	TGTGCCAGCAGGGAACTACAGGGAATCGCTGAAGCTTTCTTT
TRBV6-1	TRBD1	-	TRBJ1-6	CASSESTGGASPLHF	TGTGCCAGCAGTGAGTCGACAGGGGGCGCGTCACCCCTCCACTTT
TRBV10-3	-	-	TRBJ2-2	CAISSSGLGSRGELFF	TGTGCCATCAGCTCATCAGGGTTGGGTTCTAGGGGGGAGCTGTTTTTT
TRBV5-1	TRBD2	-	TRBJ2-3	CASSLGLARSHTQYF	TGCGCCAGCAGCTTGGGACTAGCGCGGAGTCATACGCAGTATTTT
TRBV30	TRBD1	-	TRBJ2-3	CAWSVGGGQGADTQYF	TGTGCCTGGAGTGTTGGCGGGGGACAGGGGGCAGATACGCAGTATTTT
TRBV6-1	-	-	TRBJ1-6	CASSEVITDSPLHF	TGTGCCAGCAGTGAAGTTATAACAGATTCACCCCTCCACTTT
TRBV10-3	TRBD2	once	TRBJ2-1	CAIKGLAASEEQFF	TGTGCCATCAAAGGACTAGCGGCCTCGGAAGAGCAGTTCTTC
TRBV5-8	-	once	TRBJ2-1	CASSLRPSDPRGTEQFF	TGTGCCAGCAGCTTGAGGCCTAGCGACCCCCGGGGGACTGAGCAGTTCTTC
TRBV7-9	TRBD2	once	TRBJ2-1	CASSRSSGGVYEQFF	TGTGCCAGCAGCCGGAGTAGCGGGGGGGTGTATGAGCAGTTCTTC
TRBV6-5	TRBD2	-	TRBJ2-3	CASSPAGVSTDTQYF	TGTGCCAGCAGTCCTGCGGGGGTTAGCACAGATACGCAGTATTTT
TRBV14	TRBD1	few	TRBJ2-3	CASSPNPGGTSTDTQYF	TGTGCCAGCAGCCCGAACCCAGGGGGAACTAGCACAGATACGCAGTATTTT
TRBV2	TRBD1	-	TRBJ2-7	CASSETGGLYEQYF	TGTGCCAGCAGTGAGACAGGGGGATTATACGAGCAGTACTTC
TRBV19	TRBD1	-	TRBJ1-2	CASRRTGGNYGYTF	TGTGCCAGTAGGCGGACAGGGGGAAACTATGGCTACACCTTC
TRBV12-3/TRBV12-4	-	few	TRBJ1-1	CASSFGGITEAFF	TGTGCCAGCAGTTTCGGAGGGATCACTGAAGCTTTCTTT
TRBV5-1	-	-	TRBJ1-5	CASFYFVDWRNNQPQHF	TGCGCCAGCTTTTATTTCGTCGATTGGCGGAACAATCAGCCCCAGCATTTT
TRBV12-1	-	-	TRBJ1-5	CASSETDFQPQHF	TGTGCCAGCAGCGAGACAGACTTTCAGCCCCAGCATTTT
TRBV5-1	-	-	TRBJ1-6	CASSLNADNSPLHF	TGCGCCAGCAGCTTGAATGCAGATAATTCACCCCTCCACTTT
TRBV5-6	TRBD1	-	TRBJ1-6	CASSLSTGTSPLHF	TGTGCCAGCAGCTTGTCGACAGGGACTTCACCCCTCCACTTT
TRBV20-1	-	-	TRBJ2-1	CSASTAGEQFF	TGCAGTGCTAGTACGGCGGGCGAGCAGTTCTTC
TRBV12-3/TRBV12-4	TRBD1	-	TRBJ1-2	CASSEDRGGGYTF	TGTGCCAGCAGCGAAGACAGGGGTGGGGGCTACACCTTC
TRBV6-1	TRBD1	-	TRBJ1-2	CASTSGQGGTYGYTF	TGTGCCAGCACCTCCGGACAGGGCGGTACCTATGGCTACACCTTC
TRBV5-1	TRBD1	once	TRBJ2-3	CASSSGQGGTDTQYF	TGCGCCAGCAGCTCGGGACAGGGAGGGACAGATACGCAGTATTTT
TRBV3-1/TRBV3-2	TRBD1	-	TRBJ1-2	CASRSPGQRIYTF	TGTGCCAGCAGAAGTCCGGGACAGAGAATATACACCTTC
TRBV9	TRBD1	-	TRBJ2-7	CASSGKRPGTGDNEQYF	TGTGCCAGCAGCGGGAAGCGCCCCGGGACAGGGGATAACGAGCAGTACTTC
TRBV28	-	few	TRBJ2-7	CASSLDSLYEQYF	TGTGCCAGCAGTCTGGACTCGCTCTACGAGCAGTACTTC
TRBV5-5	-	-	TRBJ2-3	CASSLAGTDTQYF	TGTGCCAGCAGCTTGGCGGGCACAGATACGCAGTATTTT
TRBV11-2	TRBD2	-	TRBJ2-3	CASSPSSGGSHTQYF	TGTGCCAGCAGCCCTTCTAGCGGGGGGTCCCATACGCAGTATTTT
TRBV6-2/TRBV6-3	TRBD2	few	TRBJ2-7	CASSRGLAGAYEQYF	TGTGCCAGCAGCCGCGGACTAGCGGGAGCCTACGAGCAGTACTTC
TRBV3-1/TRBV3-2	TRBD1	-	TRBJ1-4	CASSQALVDRGSEKLFF	TGTGCCAGCAGCCAAGCCCTAGTGGACAGGGGCTCTGAAAAACTGTTTTTT
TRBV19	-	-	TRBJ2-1	CASNLLGTINNEQFF	TGTGCCAGTAATCTGCTTGGGACAATAAATAATGAGCAGTTCTTC
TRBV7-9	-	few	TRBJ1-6	CASSLEAPRGNSPLHF	TGTGCCAGCAGCCTGGAGGCTCCCCGAGGGAATTCACCCCTCCACTTT
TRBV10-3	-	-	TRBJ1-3	CAISGGGSGNTIYF	TGTGCCATCAGTGGGGGCGGATCTGGAAACACCATATATTTT
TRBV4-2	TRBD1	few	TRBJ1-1	CASSQDRGTATEAFF	TGTGCCAGCAGCCAAGATAGGGGGACAGCCACTGAAGCTTTCTTT
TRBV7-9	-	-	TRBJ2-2	CASSHPGHVAGELFF	TGTGCCAGCAGCCACCCGGGACATGTCGCCGGGGAGCTGTTTTTT
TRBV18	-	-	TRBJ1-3	CASSPRVGAGARAGSGNTIYF	TGTGCCAGCTCACCACGAGTTGGGGCAGGGGCGCGGGCCGGCTCTGGAAACACCATATATTTT
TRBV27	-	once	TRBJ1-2	CASSLKTAIPTGYTF	TGTGCCAGCAGTTTAAAGACAGCTATACCAACCGGCTACACCTTC
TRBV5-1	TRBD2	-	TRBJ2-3	CASSLAGGFTDTQYF	TGCGCCAGCAGCTTAGCGGGGGGGTTCACAGATACGCAGTATTTT
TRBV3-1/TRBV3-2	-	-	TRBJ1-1	CASSQATGRNTEAFF	TGTGCCAGCAGCCAAGCAACAGGTCGGAACACTGAAGCTTTCTTT
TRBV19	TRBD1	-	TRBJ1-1	CASSPGTDNTEAFF	TGTGCCAGTAGTCCCGGGACAGATAACACTGAAGCTTTCTTT
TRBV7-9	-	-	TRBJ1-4	CASSLTGEANEKLFF	TGTGCCAGCAGCCTTACCGGGGAAGCTAATGAAAAACTGTTTTTT
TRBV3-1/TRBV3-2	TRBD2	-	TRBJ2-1	CASSRAGGPNEQFF	TGTGCCAGCAGCCGAGCGGGGGGGCCAAATGAGCAGTTCTTC
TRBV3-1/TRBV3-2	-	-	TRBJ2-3	CASSPRDSRTDTQYF	TGTGCCAGCAGCCCCCGGGACTCTCGCACAGATACGCAGTATTTT
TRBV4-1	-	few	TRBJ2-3	CASSQGPSDFTDTQYF	TGCGCCAGCAGCCAAGGGCCGAGCGATTTCACAGATACGCAGTATTTT
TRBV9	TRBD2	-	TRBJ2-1	CASSVVASGGARQFF	TGTGCCAGCAGCGTAGTTGCCAGCGGGGGGGCGCGGCAGTTCTTC
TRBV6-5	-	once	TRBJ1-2	CASRASMGYTF	TGTGCCAGCAGAGCTAGTATGGGCTACACCTTC
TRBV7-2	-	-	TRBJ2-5	CASSPPAGYQETQYF	TGTGCCAGCAGCCCCCCCGCAGGGTACCAAGAGACCCAGTACTTC
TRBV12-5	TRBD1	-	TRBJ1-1	CASGLEGTGISSFF	TGTGCTAGTGGTTTAGAGGGGACAGGGATCTCCTCTTTCTTT
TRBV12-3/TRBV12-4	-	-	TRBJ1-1	CASSLRDTEAFF	TGTGCCAGCAGCCTCCGGGACACTGAAGCTTTCTTT
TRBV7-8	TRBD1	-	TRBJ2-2	CASSLATGMNTGELFF	TGTGCCAGCAGCTTAGCGACAGGGATGAACACCGGGGAGCTGTTTTTT
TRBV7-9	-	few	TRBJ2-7	CASSDRTYYEQYF	TGTGCCAGCAGCGACAGGACATACTACGAGCAGTACTTC
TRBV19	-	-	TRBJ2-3	CASSIGASDTQYF	TGTGCCAGTAGTATTGGGGCGTCAGATACGCAGTATTTT
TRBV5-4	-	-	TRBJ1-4	CASSLVGGSNEKLFF	TGTGCCAGCAGCTTGGTGGGGGGGAGTAACGAAAAACTGTTTTTT